This T cell receptor (beta chain) derives from a study of blood T cells in healthy people across ages. Study-wide results and caveats: TCR beta diversity per million T cells fell roughly linearly with age. Compared with aged donors, long-lived donors showed fewer expanded clones, suggesting selection.

In germline, CDR1 is MDHEN, CDR2 SYDVKM. V lost 7 bases, J lost 8 bases, and 4 bases stayed unmatched. This CDR3 is built from 12 residues. Ranging in age from about 6 to 95, the donors were healthy Caucasian individuals from Russia. This clonotype appeared a few times. Its antigen is not identified. The second PCR ran about 6 to 12 cycles with a sample-barcoded 5' primer and J-beta primers. MiXCR, applied by TCRdb to the 5' RACE reads, yields one record per CDR3 protein. Here the sample spans some 1.4 million distinct CDR3 sequences, around 39% being singletons. Sequenced: blood. This chain joins TRBV28 and TRBJ1-4; the match to TRBD1 covers 7 bases. This receptor was obtained from a woman younger than 30 in good health. CDR3 in DNA: TGTGCCAGCACCCAGGGGGGGGAAAAACTGTTTTTT. This encodes CASTQGGEKLFF.